The next 5 T cell receptor beta chains were all read from a single sample in a study of blood T cells in healthy people across ages. Using a J-beta primer mix together with a sample-barcoded 5' primer, a second PCR was run for roughly 6 to 12 cycles. From the 5' RACE reads, TCRdb called clonotypes with MiXCR, one entry per CDR3 protein. In the table there are 700,000 to 950,000 distinct CDR3 sequences, roughly 64% of which are singletons. Material for sequencing was blood. These receptors were taken from a man younger than 45 in good health.

The chain links TRBV5-4 to TRBJ1-2; D uncertain. V was trimmed by 3 bases and J by 2 bases, leaving 17 bases between them. CDR1 SGHNT and CDR2 YYREEE come from the germline V gene (reference sequence). The CDR3 extends over 16 amino acids. CDR3 protein: CASSSSLGISNYGYTF. CDR3 DNA: TGTGCCAGCAGCTCCTCACTTGGGATCAGCAACTATGGCTACACCTTC.

This clonotype was counted between two and nine times. This chain joins TRBV25-1 and TRBJ2-7; 8 bases line up with TRBD2. The CDR3 spans 14 residues. J was trimmed by 4 bases and V by 7 bases; bases with no gene match: 9. Germline values: CDR1 MGHDK, CDR2 SYGVNS. The CDR3, as DNA: TGTGCCAGCATCGACCCGGGGGGGGAGTACGAGCAGTACTTC. As protein: CASIDPGGEYEQYF.

In this sample, this clonotype turned up a few times. V and J are TRBV7-2 and TRBJ2-1; D is uncertain. V dropped 3 bases and J dropped 8 bases, with 11 bases sitting between them. The CDR3 contains 13 residues. The germline gives CDR1 SGHTA, CDR2 FQGNSA. The CDR3 loop is CASSFWGVDEQFF. Here the CDR3 DNA reads TGTGCCAGCAGCTTTTGGGGTGTCGATGAGCAGTTCTTC.

This sequence joins TRBV5-5 and TRBJ2-1, with D perhaps TRBD1 or TRBD2 (5 bases each). Germline V gives CDR1 SGHKS, CDR2 YYEKEE (reference sequence). Trimming shortened V by 0 bases and J by 15 bases, and 16 bases separated the two germline ends. The CDR3 contains 13 residues. The CDR3 reads CASSLDPRDPRFF. CDR3 DNA: TGTGCCAGCAGCTTGGACCCTAGGGACCCCCGGTTCTTC.

The CDR3 here is CSVPELAWKYEQYF. The CDR3 DNA reads as TGCAGCGTTCCAGAACTAGCGTGGAAATACGAGCAGTACTTC. The chain links TRBV29-1 to TRBJ2-7, with TRBD2 matching over 7 bases. The V gene end was trimmed by 5 bases and the J gene end by 4 bases; junction bases not matched to a gene: 11. CDR1 SQVTM and CDR2 ANQGSEA come from the germline V gene. The CDR3 is 14 residues long.